This entry lists 32 T cell receptor beta chains sequenced from one sample in a study of T cells in tuberculosis. This table comes from immunoSEQ multiplex PCR, and its TCRdb copy is limited to in-frame clones, with some not included. The sample lists roughly 34,000 clones; 70% to 90% were seen once. Time point reported: new active TB diagnosis, blood taken before or within 7 days of starting treatment. The sample here was PBMCs, taken at tuberculosis diagnosis. The receptors shown here come from an adult with tuberculosis.

A single count supports this clone. This rearrangement joins TRBV7-9 to TRBJ2-2; 7 positions match TRBD1. With V trimmed by 3 bases and J by 3 bases, 4 bases remained unmatched. This CDR3 contains 15 residues. Germline V gives CDR1 SEHNR, CDR2 FQNEAQ (reference sequence). CDR3: CASSFFTGDTGELFF. CDR3 coding DNA: TGTGCCAGCAGCTTTTTCACAGGGGACACCGGGGAGCTGTTTTTT.

V is TRBV27 and J is TRBJ2-5, with 7 bases that match TRBD1. V was clipped by 5 bases and J by 4 bases; unmatched bases: 7. Germline CDR1 and CDR2: MNHEY and SMNVEV (reference sequence). This CDR3 spans 14 amino acids. CDR3 amino acids: CASSNEQGRETQYF. The CDR3 DNA reads TGTGCCAGCAGTAACGAACAGGGGCGAGAGACCCAGTACTTC.

The V and J genes are TRBV5-1 and TRBJ1-1; unclear D gene. The germline gives CDR1 SGHRS, CDR2 YFSETQ. The CDR3 extends over 20 amino acids. With 5 bases removed from V and 4 bases from J, the gap between germline ends came to 33 bases. CDR3 in amino acids: CASSAGFLDGSSRVGTEAFF. The CDR3 region has the DNA TGCGCCAGCAGTGCGGGTTTTCTGGACGGCAGTTCTCGTGTCGGCACTGAAGCTTTCTTT. The entire variable domain, with the rest obtained from reference TRBV5-1 and TRBJ1-1, is as follows: KAGVTQTPRYLIKTRGQQVTLSCSPISGHRSVSWYQQTPGQGLQFLFEYFSETQRNKGNFPGRFSGRQFSNSRSEMNVSTLELGDSALYLCASSAGFLDGSSRVGTEAFFGQGTRLTVV.

The V and J genes are TRBV29-1 and TRBJ2-5, with D unresolved. Germline V gene sequence: CDR1 SQVTM, CDR2 ANQGSEA. This CDR3 comprises 14 residues. The ends were cut back, 3 bases at V and 1 base at J, with 12 bases in the middle. CDR3 DNA: TGCAGCGTTGATGAGTCAGGCCCCCAAGAGACCCAGTACTTC. Translated, it gives CSVDESGPQETQYF.

The chain is built from TRBV7-8 and TRBJ2-7, with TRBD1 identical over 8 bases. Germline CDR1 reads SGHVS; CDR2 reads FQNEAQ. This CDR3 region has 17 residues. The V and J ends lost 5 bases and 3 bases, in that order; junction bases with no gene match: 15. CDR3 bases: TGTGCCAGCAGCACCCGGGACAGGAGAGATTGGGACTACGAGCAGTACTTC. It is translated as CASSTRDRRDWDYEQYF.

The rearrangement links TRBV7-9 to TRBJ2-5, with 12 bases matching TRBD2. The CDR3 contains 17 residues. Losses at the gene ends were 5 bases for V and 2 bases for J; bases not matched to a gene: 9. Germline CDR1 reads SEHNR; CDR2 reads FQNEAQ (reference sequence). The CDR3 DNA follows: TGTGCCAGCAGCAGACCCGTACTAGCGGGGGGTCAAGAGACCCAGTACTTC. Amino acids: CASSRPVLAGGQETQYF.

The genes are TRBV27 and TRBJ1-2, with D perhaps TRBD1 (6 bases). V lost 2 bases and J 3 bases, leaving 13 bases between the germline ends. Germline CDR1 is MNHEY and CDR2 is SMNVEV (reference sequence). CDR3 length equals 15 residues. This CDR3 reads CASSLRGGAYYGYTF. CDR3 bases: TGTGCCAGCAGTTTAAGGGGGGGGGCTTACTATGGCTACACCTTC.

Only a few counts were recorded for this clone. This sequence joins TRBV10-3 and TRBJ2-7, with D maybe TRBD1 (6 bases). V lost 6 bases and J 5 bases, leaving 20 bases between the germline ends. This CDR3 contains 15 residues. CDR1 and CDR2 (germline): ENHRY, SYGVKD. DNA for the CDR3: TGTGCCATCAGGGGCACAGGGACGTCCCACAACGAGCAGTACTTC. Translating it yields CAIRGTGTSHNEQYF.

Here the CDR3 DNA reads TGCGCCAGCAGCTTCACGGGAACAGCATATATCGGTGAGCAGTTCTTC. It encodes CASSFTGTAYIGEQFF. The V call is TRBV5-1, the J call TRBJ2-1; D might be TRBD2 (5 bases). The CDR3 length is 16 residues. V lost 2 bases, J lost 9 bases, and 21 bases lay in between. The V gene's germline CDR1 is SGHRS and CDR2 YFSETQ. Filled out from reference TRBV5-1 and TRBJ2-1, the complete variable domain reads KAGVTQTPRYLIKTRGQQVTLSCSPISGHRSVSWYQQTPGQGLQFLFEYFSETQRNKGNFPGRFSGRQFSNSRSEMNVSTLELGDSALYLCASSFTGTAYIGEQFFGPGTRLTVL.

J is TRBJ2-7 and V is TRBV9; TRBD2 might be the D (5 bases). Germline V gene lookup returns CDR1 SGDLS and CDR2 YYNGEE. Trimming took off 0 bases at V and 4 bases at J, with 14 bases between the two ends. This CDR3 spans 15 amino acids. In DNA, the CDR3 is TGTGCCAGCAGCGTAGGTCCCACTAGTATGTACGAGCAGTACTTC. It codes for CASSVGPTSMYEQYF.

This sequence joins TRBV5-1 and TRBJ2-2, with D unclear. The CDR3 spans 12 residues. Germline V lookup: CDR1 SGHRS, CDR2 YFSETQ. Trimming cost V 5 bases and J 5 bases, with 7 bases left between them. CDR3 in amino acids: CASSEPTGELFF. The CDR3 DNA sequence: TGCGCCAGCAGTGAGCCTACCGGGGAGCTGTTTTTT. Combining the CDR3 with reference TRBV5-1 and TRBJ2-2 gives the whole variable domain KAGVTQTPRYLIKTRGQQVTLSCSPISGHRSVSWYQQTPGQGLQFLFEYFSETQRNKGNFPGRFSGRQFSNSRSEMNVSTLELGDSALYLCASSEPTGELFFGEGSRLTVL.

This chain connects TRBV6-5 to TRBJ1-1; D might be TRBD1 (5 bases). This CDR3 is 12 amino acids long. V lost 5 bases and J 3 bases, leaving 7 bases between the germline ends. CDR1 and CDR2 (germline): MNHEY, SVGAGI. CDR3 protein: CASSKGYTEAFF. CDR3 coding DNA: TGTGCCAGCAGTAAGGGGTACACTGAAGCTTTCTTT.

The chain uses TRBV29-1 and TRBJ1-5, with 11 bases aligning to TRBD1. V gave up 4 bases and J gave up 5 bases; unmatched junction bases: 7. Germline CDR1 and CDR2: SQVTM and ANQGSEA. This CDR3 comprises 15 residues. In DNA, the CDR3 is TGCAGCGTTGGGGACAGGGGGGGACCCCATCAGCCCCAGCATTTT. Its translation is CSVGDRGGPHQPQHF.

The rearrangement uses TRBV5-4 and TRBJ1-2, with a tentative D call TRBD1 (5 bases). The CDR3 loop spans 13 amino acids. From germline, CDR1 is SGHNT and CDR2 YYREEE (reference sequence). V shed 3 bases and J shed 8 bases, with 14 bases lying between them. The CDR3 DNA is TGTGCCAGCAGCTCCTTACAACAGGAGGGCTACACCTTC. It yields the protein CASSSLQQEGYTF.

The rearrangement links TRBV18 to TRBJ2-1, with D possibly TRBD2 on 6 matching bases. CDR3 length: 14 residues. Germline CDR1 reads KGHSH; CDR2 reads LQKENI. V was trimmed by 3 bases and J by 4 bases, leaving 10 bases between them. The CDR3 DNA reads as TGTGCCAGCTCACCTGCCGGGGGATACAATGAGCAGTTCTTC. This codes for CASSPAGGYNEQFF.

This sequence joins TRBV6-1 and TRBJ2-7; perhaps TRBD1 as D (5 bases). Germline V gene lookup returns CDR1 MNHNS and CDR2 SASEGT. V was clipped by 2 bases and J by 3 bases, with 5 bases between them. The CDR3 is 12 residues long. CDR3 in DNA: TGTGCCAGCAGTGAACAGGGCTACGAGCAGTACTTC. Encoded protein: CASSEQGYEQYF.

V is TRBV7-9 and J is TRBJ2-3; D is unresolved. From germline, CDR1 is SEHNR and CDR2 FQNEAQ (reference sequence). This CDR3 has 15 residues. Trimming cost V 1 base and J 6 bases, with 14 bases left between them. Here the CDR3 DNA reads TGTGCCAGCAGCTTAGGGGTTGGCGGTGAGGATACGCAGTATTTT. It codes for CASSLGVGGEDTQYF.

The gene calls are TRBV10-3 and TRBJ2-7, with 7 bases matching TRBD2. J lost 1 base, V lost 4 bases, and 7 bases had no gene match. Germline V gives CDR1 ENHRY, CDR2 SYGVKD. The length of the CDR3 is 15 residues. Here the CDR3 reads CAISVSSGPSYEQYF. CDR3 in DNA: TGTGCCATCAGTGTATCTAGCGGCCCTTCCTACGAGCAGTACTTC.

This clone is a singleton in its sample. The genes are TRBV4-3 and TRBJ1-1, with D unresolved. The CDR3 is 15 amino acids. Germline V gene lookup returns CDR1 LGHNA and CDR2 YSLEER. Trimming shortened V by 0 bases and J by 3 bases, and 11 bases separated the two germline ends. CDR3 coding DNA: TGCGCCAGCAGCCAAGACAAGAGGTCCTACACTGAAGCTTTCTTT. As protein: CASSQDKRSYTEAFF.

The V gene is TRBV9, the J gene TRBJ2-3; unclear D gene. Per germline, CDR1 SGDLS and CDR2 YYNGEE. V shed 0 bases and J shed 0 bases, with 11 bases lying between them. The CDR3 covers 16 residues. This chain's CDR3 is CASSVDERPSTDTQYF. CDR3 nucleotides: TGTGCCAGCAGCGTAGATGAGCGCCCTAGCACAGATACGCAGTATTTT.

J is TRBJ2-3 and V is TRBV12-5, with TRBD2 identical over 10 bases. CDR1 is LGHNT, CDR2 FRNRAP, per germline. Trimming cost V 8 bases and J 3 bases; bases outside gene matches: 5. The CDR3 has 14 residues. The CDR3 here is CASRPGLATDTQYF. CDR3 DNA: TGTGCTAGTAGACCGGGACTAGCGACAGATACGCAGTATTTT. Full variable domain (missing parts from reference TRBV12-5 and TRBJ2-3): DARVTQTPRHKVTEMGQEVTMRCQPILGHNTVFWYRQTMMQGLELLAYFRNRAPLDDSGMPKDRFSAEMPDATLATLKIQPSEPRDSAVYFCASRPGLATDTQYFGPGTRLTVL.

The V and J genes are TRBV30 and TRBJ1-4; D is undetermined. Germline loops: CDR1 GTSNPN, CDR2 SVGIG (reference sequence). CDR3 size: 14 residues. Trimming took off 5 bases at V and 1 base at J, with 11 bases between the two ends. The CDR3 DNA sequence: TGTGCCTGGGGCCGAGGGAGAACTAATGAAAAACTGTTTTTT. Protein sequence: CAWGRGRTNEKLFF.

V usage is TRBV5-1 and J usage is TRBJ2-1; 11 nucleotides align to TRBD2. The germline V gene encodes CDR1 SGHRS and CDR2 YFSETQ. The CDR3 consists of 16 residues. Trimming removed 4 bases from V and 10 bases from J; junction bases left unmatched: 13. CDR3 sequence: CASSPWVAGGPREQFF. The CDR3 nucleotides are TGCGCCAGCAGCCCCTGGGTAGCGGGAGGGCCCCGGGAGCAGTTCTTC.

V usage is TRBV27 and J usage is TRBJ2-7, with a weak D call TRBD1 (5 bases). Deletions cut 5 bases from V and 5 bases from J, with 16 bases between. This CDR3 region has 14 residues. Germline V gene sequence: CDR1 MNHEY, CDR2 SMNVEV (reference sequence). The CDR3, as DNA: TGTGCCAGCAGTCCCAGGGTGACCCCTAACGAGCAGTACTTC. It yields the protein CASSPRVTPNEQYF.

Only a few counts were recorded for this clone. The chain uses TRBV12-5 and TRBJ1-3; D is perhaps TRBD1 (6 bases). CDR3 length: 17 residues. Trimming stripped 1 base from V and 0 bases from J, with 13 bases between. Germline assignment: CDR1 LGHNT and CDR2 FRNRAP. CDR3: CASGLGVDRSSGNTIYF. For the CDR3, the DNA is TGTGCTAGTGGTTTGGGGGTGGACAGAAGCTCTGGAAACACCATATATTTT.

The chain carries TRBV4-1 and TRBJ2-7, with TRBD1 identical over 9 bases. J lost 6 bases, V lost 1 base, and 16 bases had no gene match. Germline CDR1 reads MGHRA; CDR2 reads YSYEKL. The CDR3 is 18 residues long. The CDR3 nucleotides read TGCGCCAGCAGCCAAGGGAAAAGCTCCCGGGACAGGGTATCCGAGCAGTACTTC. This codes for CASSQGKSSRDRVSEQYF.

J is TRBJ1-5 and V is TRBV28; the D gene is possibly TRBD1 (5 bases). CDR1 is MDHEN, CDR2 SYDVKM, per germline. The CDR3 loop spans 16 amino acids. V lost 4 bases, J lost 8 bases, and 21 bases lay in between. CDR3 DNA sequence: TGTGCCAGCAGTTCCAAGATGGGGCACAGAATTGAGCCCCAGCATTTT. It specifies CASSSKMGHRIEPQHF.

This sequence joins TRBV5-4 and TRBJ2-1; TRBD2 matches at 9 bases. CDR1 and CDR2 (germline): SGHNT, YYREEE (reference sequence). The ends lost 0 bases at V and 1 base at J; junction bases unmatched: 5. The length of the CDR3 is 17 residues. CDR3 residues: CASSLGGLAISYNEQFF. The CDR3, as DNA: TGTGCCAGCAGCTTGGGGGGACTAGCCATTTCCTACAATGAGCAGTTCTTC.

This sequence joins TRBV28 and TRBJ2-7, with a possible D match to TRBD1 (5 bases). Germline V gives CDR1 MDHEN, CDR2 SYDVKM. This CDR3 is built from 13 residues. V gave up 8 bases and J gave up 4 bases, with 15 bases separating them. The CDR3 DNA reads as TGTGCCAGCTTGACTGGCGACAGTTACGAGCAGTACTTC. It yields the protein CASLTGDSYEQYF. The full variable domain, in which reference TRBV28 and TRBJ2-7 provide the parts outside the CDR3, is DVKVTQSSRYLVKRTGEKVFLECVQDMDHENMFWYRQDPGLGLRLIYFSYDVKMKEKGDIPEGYSVSREKKERFSLILESASTNQTSMYLCASLTGDSYEQYFGPGTRLTVT.

The J gene is TRBJ1-1, the V gene TRBV18; D uncertain. This CDR3 is 13 amino acids long. CDR1 is KGHSH and CDR2 is LQKENI in the germline V gene. The V gene lost 3 bases and the J gene lost 1 base, with 6 bases spanning the gap. CDR3 residues: CASSPKANTEAFF. The DNA for the CDR3 is TGTGCCAGCTCACCTAAAGCGAACACTGAAGCTTTCTTT.

The V gene is TRBV4-1, the J gene TRBJ1-1, with D tentatively TRBD1 (6 bases). Germline CDR1 is MGHRA and CDR2 is YSYEKL. Trimming took 1 base from V and 6 from J, leaving 15 bases between them. This CDR3 is built from 15 residues. The CDR3 spells CASSQAAQGSPEAFF. The CDR3 nucleotides read TGCGCCAGCAGCCAAGCGGCCCAGGGGAGTCCTGAAGCTTTCTTT.

The V and J genes are TRBV2 and TRBJ2-1; 9 bases are shared with TRBD2. Germline CDR1 is SNHLY and CDR2 is FYNNEI. J gave up 7 bases and V 0 bases, and 4 bases lay outside the gene matches. The CDR3 runs 15 residues. The CDR3 coding sequence is TGTGCCAGCAGTGAAGCGCCTAGCGGGACTAATGAGCAGTTCTTC. Translating gives CASSEAPSGTNEQFF.